A selection of T cell receptor beta chains follows, all from one sample in a study of shared clonotypes between healthy human individuals. The method was immunoSEQ multiplex PCR; TCRdb's version includes in-frame clones alone and lacks a portion of them. The data hold 2.5 million or so clones, with about 92% observed a single time. Sequencing was done on a sample of naive CD4+ T cells sorted from blood. These receptors originate from a man younger than 30 in good health. Each CDR3 is given with its conserved first and last residue. A D gene is named only where the DNA matches it firmly. Some rows have no size entry. The others give once, few or many, or a class for an expanded clone.

clone size	V gene	D gene	J gene	CDR3 DNA	CDR3 protein
once	TRBV7-2	.	TRBJ1-4	TGTGCCAGCAGCGTAGGGACTGCTGAAAAACTGTTTTTT	CASSVGTAEKLFF
once	TRBV19	.	TRBJ2-3	TGTGCCAGTAGGACTCGAGGGATGGCAGATACGCAGTATTTT	CASRTRGMADTQYF
.	TRBV12-5	.	TRBJ2-3	TGTGCTAGTGGTTTGGGCCGGGACATACGGACAGATACGCAGTATTTT	CASGLGRDIRTDTQYF
.	TRBV21-1	.	TRBJ2-3	TGTGCCAGCAGCATTACCACAGATACGCAGTATTTT	CASSITTDTQYF
.	TRBV15	TRBD1	TRBJ1-6	TGTGCCACCAGTGCCCCGGGACAGGGGTTGAATTCACCCCTCCACTTT	CATSAPGQGLNSPLHF
once	TRBV11-2	TRBD1	TRBJ2-2	TGTGCCAGCAGCTTAAGTGGGACAGGGAACACCGGGGAGCTGTTTTTT	CASSLSGTGNTGELFF
.	TRBV29-1	TRBD1	TRBJ1-2	TGCAGCGTTTCCCGACAGGGAGGCTACACCTTC	CSVSRQGGYTF
.	TRBV27	.	TRBJ2-7	TGTGCCAGCAGTTTAAAGGACATTAACTACGAGCAGTACTTC	CASSLKDINYEQYF
.	TRBV5-1	.	TRBJ2-5	TGCGCCAGCAGCATGATCCCGCAGGCCCAAGAGACCCAGTACTTC	CASSMIPQAQETQYF
.	TRBV5-1	TRBD1	TRBJ2-5	TGCGCCAGCTTACCCGGACAGGGCCAAGAGACCCAGTACTTC	CASLPGQGQETQYF
.	TRBV6-1	.	TRBJ1-1	TGTGCCAGCAGAAACCCCCCAATGAACACTGAAGCTTTCTTT	CASRNPPMNTEAFF
.	TRBV6-1	.	TRBJ1-4	TGTGCCAGCAGTGAAGGGGGAACTAATGAAAAACTGTTTTTT	CASSEGGTNEKLFF
once	TRBV28	TRBD2	TRBJ2-5	TGTGCCAGCAGTTTATCCAGACTAGCGGGGGATGAGACCCAGTACTTC	CASSLSRLAGDETQYF
.	TRBV23-1	.	TRBJ1-1	TGCGCCAGCAGTCCGAGGTCGGACGCTGAAGCTTTCTTT	CASSPRSDAEAFF
.	TRBV5-1	TRBD1	TRBJ2-7	TGCGCCAGCAGTTCCGGGACAGGAAACCCTTACGAGCAGTACTTC	CASSSGTGNPYEQYF
.	TRBV28	.	TRBJ1-4	TGTGCCAGCAGTTTGGTCTCCGACAAGGTGGCAACTAATGAAAAACTGTTTTTT	CASSLVSDKVATNEKLFF
.	TRBV5-1	.	TRBJ2-1	TGCGCCAGCAGCCACGGTGGGTTATCCTACAATGAGCAGTTCTTC	CASSHGGLSYNEQFF
.	TRBV29-1	.	TRBJ1-2	TGCAGCGCTAATTGGGGGGGGATTAATGGCTACACCTTC	CSANWGGINGYTF
.	TRBV5-1	.	TRBJ1-5	TGCGCCAGCAGCCCTGACGGTAATAGCAATCAGCCCCAGCATTTT	CASSPDGNSNQPQHF
.	TRBV6-5	.	TRBJ1-5	TGTGCCAGCAGCCTGGACCGCTATCAGCCCCAGCATTTT	CASSLDRYQPQHF
.	TRBV5-1	TRBD1	TRBJ1-6	TGCGCCAGCAGCTTGGGACAGGGGTCTAATTCACCCCTCCACTTT	CASSLGQGSNSPLHF
.	TRBV7-9	.	TRBJ1-6	TGTGCCAGCAACCAGGGGACGGGAGTAAATAATTCACCCCTCCACTTT	CASNQGTGVNNSPLHF
.	TRBV11-3	TRBD1	TRBJ2-2	TGTGCCAGCAGCCCGACAGGGTCCGGGGAGCTGTTTTTT	CASSPTGSGELFF
.	TRBV7-9	.	TRBJ2-7	TGTGCCAGCAGCTTAGCGATGTACGAGCAGTACTTC	CASSLAMYEQYF
.	TRBV27	TRBD2	TRBJ2-7	TGTGCCAGCAGTAATGGACTAGCGGGGAAAGCCTACGAGCAGTACTTC	CASSNGLAGKAYEQYF
.	TRBV7-6	.	TRBJ2-7	TGTGCCAGCAGCAAGGACACAAACTACGAGCAGTACTTC	CASSKDTNYEQYF
.	TRBV6-5	.	TRBJ2-3	TGTGCCAGCAGTCCTCTGGGAGGACGCACAGATACGCAGTATTTT	CASSPLGGRTDTQYF
.	TRBV27	.	TRBJ2-2	TGTGCCAGCAGGGAAAAGGCAGGGGCGACCACCGGGGAGCTGTTTTTT	CASREKAGATTGELFF
.	TRBV5-1	TRBD2	TRBJ2-3	TGCGCCAGCAGCATCGCAACTAGCGTGGATACGCAGTATTTT	CASSIATSVDTQYF
.	TRBV5-4	TRBD2	TRBJ2-5	TGTGCCAGCAGCGCGCGGGAGACCGGGGTACGGGCCCAGTACTTC	CASSARETGVRAQYF
.	TRBV27	.	TRBJ1-6	TGTGCCAGCAGGGGACAAGTTAATTCACCCCTCCACTTT	CASRGQVNSPLHF
.	TRBV19	.	TRBJ2-7	TGTGCCAGTAGTATGACACCCCTCGAGCAGTACTTC	CASSMTPLEQYF
.	TRBV21-1	.	TRBJ2-5	TGTGCCAGCAGCAAAGTCGGGGGAGAGACCCAGTACTTC	CASSKVGGETQYF
.	TRBV10-1	.	TRBJ1-3	TGCGCCAGCAGTGAGTCCGGCTCTGGAAACACCATATATTTT	CASSESGSGNTIYF
once	TRBV2	TRBD2	TRBJ2-7	TGTGCCAGCACCCTTACCGGGGCTAGCGGGAGTCGGGAGCAGTACTTC	CASTLTGASGSREQYF